The clone carrying this TCR beta chain was seen a single time. Its antigen is undetermined. The CDR3 loop spans 17 amino acids. Trimming took 1 base from V and 0 from J, leaving 13 bases between them. Germline V gives CDR1 LNHDA, CDR2 SQIVND (reference sequence). Repertoires were generated with immunoSEQ multiplex PCR, while TCRdb's copy carries only in-frame clones and drops some. This table holds under 200,000 clones, around nine tenths found once. The entry originates in a study of T cell responses to AZD1222 COVID-19 vaccine. The study, taken as a whole, reports: Researchers took repertoire samples only after the peak T cell response had come.

The specimen was peripheral blood, collected 28 days after the second dose of the MenACWY control vaccine. This chain joins TRBV19 and TRBJ2-1; no clear D. This TCR derives from an adult who received the MenACWY meningococcal vaccine as a control. CDR3 nucleotide sequence: TGTGCCAGTAGTATAGGTGGCGGAAGGAGCTCCTACAATGAGCAGTTCTTC. It is translated as CASSIGGGRSSYNEQFF.